The present T cell receptor (beta chain) was sequenced within a study of blood T cell repertoires in COVID-19. The germline V gene has CDR1 MNHNS and CDR2 SASEGT. CDR3 size: 14 residues. The germline V and J ends were trimmed by 1 base and 2 bases, with 5 bases remaining between them. The repertoire was sequenced with immunoSEQ multiplex PCR; TCRdb's copy has only in-frame clones and lacks some. The data show roughly 70,000 clones, about 70% seen once. The chain couples TRBV6-1 to TRBJ1-4; tentative D call: TRBD1 (5 bases). The source material was peripheral blood. This TCR came from a man in his sixties with acute or convalescent COVID-19. This chain's CDR3 is CASSEDRTNEKLFF. In DNA, the CDR3 is TGTGCCAGCAGTGAAGACAGGACTAATGAAAAACTGTTTTTT.